This T cell receptor beta chain came from a study of T cells in Graves' hyperthyroidism and ophthalmopathy. Regarding the study as a whole: The majority of expanded thyroid clonotypes above 0.001 also appeared in blood.

Details on this clonotype: Its target is not known.

The CDR3 totals 14 residues. The ends were cut back, 5 bases at V and 4 bases at J, with 12 bases in the middle. Researchers took RNA transcripts and amplified the TCR beta CDR3 regions from them. A set of HTBI primers served as the primers for a first-round RT-PCR of the TCR CDR3. TCRdb itself ran the multiplex PCR reads through MiXCR, one entry per CDR3 protein. The sample yields approximately 28,000 distinct CDR3 sequences, under 55% seen once. Those patients with uncontrolled infection, other autoimmune disease, pregnancy or lactation were excluded. Fresh 10 ml peripheral blood yielded PBMCs. The sequence was collected from a woman aged 30 to 39 with Graves' hyperthyroidism. The sequencing sample was made of blood. J is TRBJ1-5 and V is TRBV12-3 or TRBV12-4; the D gene is possibly TRBD1 (5 bases). CDR3 loop: CASSATQGNQPQHF. The CDR3 bases are TGTGCCAGCAGTGCAACCCAGGGTAATCAGCCCCAGCATTTT.